This T cell receptor (beta chain) was captured in a study of blood T cell repertoires in COVID-19. Study details: Sample material is recorded as cDNA or gDNA derived from T cells, B-cell-depleted T cells, or PBMCs.

Original methodology: Counts of nucleated cells, estimated from reference gene primer amplification, were obtained. TCRdb's table, derived via immunoSEQ multiplex PCR, lists solely in-frame clones and lacks some. V, J and clone size were drawn from that table, and D and trimming were deduced from the DNA. The sample has about 210,000 clones, about 85% seen once. Individuals drawn from about 26 US areas were about 18 to 95 years old. Cohort 3 recovered donors had two negative PCRs, clearance, or symptom resolution. J lost 5 bases, V lost 3 bases, and 1 base had no gene match. Germline CDR1 and CDR2: GTSNPN and SVGIG (reference sequence). The CDR3 consists of 13 residues.

The chain links TRBV30 to TRBJ1-6, with TRBD1 identical over 7 bases. The sample comprised PBMCs or T cells enriched from blood (not recorded which). This clonotype originated in a man aged 35-49 years who had recovered from COVID-19. The CDR3 loop is CAWSGTDNSPLHF. In nucleotides, the CDR3 is TGTGCCTGGAGCGGGACAGATAATTCACCCCTCCACTTT.